This is a list of T cell receptor beta chains from one sample in a study of blood T cell repertoires in COVID-19. Assay used: immunoSEQ multiplex PCR; TCRdb lists only in-frame clones, some missing. The table records 150,000 or so clones, roughly four fifths of them present only once. The sequenced material came from peripheral blood. These receptors came from a woman older than 75 with active or convalescent COVID-19. Each CDR3 is given with its conserved first and last residue. D genes are given only for firm matches. Part of the rows lack a size; the others show once, few, many or a class for expanded clones.

J gene | V gene | clone size | D gene | CDR3 protein | CDR3 DNA
TRBJ2-1 | TRBV11-3 | NA | TRBD2 | CASSPGLGLAGGGSLGEQFF | TGTGCCAGCAGCCCCGGCCTCGGGTTAGCGGGGGGCGGCTCTCTGGGTGAGCAGTTCTTC
TRBJ2-5 | TRBV5-6 | once | NA | CASSLARQWVNQETQYF | TGTGCCAGCAGCTTGGCCCGACAGTGGGTAAACCAAGAGACCCAGTACTTC
TRBJ2-5 | TRBV5-4 | NA | NA | CASSLGGGQETQYF | TGTGCCAGCAGCTTGGGTGGAGGCCAAGAGACCCAGTACTTC
TRBJ2-5 | TRBV5-1 | NA | NA | CASSPGPGEGAQYF | TGCGCCAGCAGCCCGGGGCCGGGAGAAGGTGCCCAGTACTTC
TRBJ1-2 | TRBV28 | NA | NA | CASSPTRGRANYGYTF | TGTGCCAGCAGCCCTACGCGGGGCAGAGCTAACTATGGCTACACCTTC
TRBJ2-4 | TRBV28 | NA | TRBD1 | CASRAGTVQYF | TGTGCCAGCAGAGCCGGGACAGTTCAGTACTTC
TRBJ2-1 | TRBV6-2/TRBV6-3 | NA | TRBD2 | CASSMGGLANNEQFF | TGTGCCAGCAGTATGGGGGGACTAGCCAACAATGAGCAGTTCTTC
TRBJ2-1 | TRBV5-5 | NA | NA | CASSPGTSYGGEQFF | TGTGCCAGCAGCCCCGGGACTTCCTACGGGGGTGAGCAGTTCTTC
TRBJ2-1 | TRBV5-4 | NA | TRBD2 | CASSFRGLAGGNSYNEQFF | TGTGCCAGCAGCTTCAGGGGACTAGCGGGGGGGAACTCCTACAATGAGCAGTTCTTC
TRBJ1-2 | TRBV2 | once | NA | CASSLDRYGYTF | TGTGCCAGCAGTCTAGACCGCTATGGCTACACCTTC
TRBJ1-1 | TRBV3-1/TRBV3-2 | NA | TRBD1 | CASSQRQGRTEAFF | TGTGCCAGCAGCCAGAGACAGGGACGCACTGAAGCTTTCTTT
TRBJ1-2 | TRBV7-2 | NA | NA | CASSLLDKHGYTF | TGTGCCAGCAGCTTACTGGACAAACATGGCTACACCTTC
TRBJ1-1 | TRBV6-5 | NA | NA | CATSAGHRSTEAFF | TGTGCCACCTCCGCCGGACATCGATCCACTGAAGCTTTCTTT
TRBJ1-2 | TRBV27 | NA | TRBD1 | CASSKRQGSSGYTF | TGTGCCAGCAGTAAAAGACAGGGATCGAGCGGCTACACCTTC
TRBJ2-3 | TRBV5-1 | NA | NA | CASSSMPGLFSTDTQYF | TGCGCCAGCAGCTCAATGCCGGGACTCTTCTCCACAGATACGCAGTATTTT
TRBJ1-6 | TRBV4-3 | NA | TRBD1 | CASSLAGGHDSYNSPLHF | TGCGCCAGCAGCCTAGCAGGGGGCCACGACAGCTATAATTCACCCCTCCACTTT
TRBJ1-4 | TRBV19 | NA | TRBD1 | CASRTGTGNEKLFF | TGTGCCAGTAGGACCGGGACAGGGAACGAAAAACTGTTTTTT
TRBJ2-1 | TRBV13 | NA | NA | CASSLKAHNEQFF | TGTGCCAGCAGCTTAAAAGCTCACAATGAGCAGTTCTTC
TRBJ1-5 | TRBV19 | NA | NA | CASSMSGGGGPQHF | TGTGCCAGTAGTATGTCAGGAGGGGGGGGGCCCCAGCATTTT
TRBJ1-4 | TRBV5-1 | NA | NA | CASSLAIATNEKLFF | TGCGCCAGCAGCTTGGCCATAGCAACTAATGAAAAACTGTTTTTT
TRBJ2-5 | TRBV28 | NA | NA | CASSLTEARETQYF | TGTGCCAGCAGTTTAACAGAAGCTCGGGAGACCCAGTACTTC
TRBJ1-4 | TRBV28 | NA | TRBD1 | CASSPNGGQLATNEKLFF | TGTGCCAGCAGTCCTAACGGGGGACAGCTAGCAACTAATGAAAAACTGTTTTTT
TRBJ1-1 | TRBV3-1/TRBV3-2 | NA | NA | CASRGADEAFF | TGTGCCAGCAGGGGGGCGGATGAAGCTTTCTTT
TRBJ1-2 | TRBV7-9 | NA | NA | CASSFRGSNYGYTF | TGTGCCAGCAGCTTTCGCGGGTCTAACTATGGCTACACCTTC
TRBJ2-1 | TRBV11-2 | NA | NA | CASSLASSSNEQFF | TGTGCCAGCAGCTTAGCCTCTAGTAGCAATGAGCAGTTCTTC
TRBJ1-2 | TRBV7-9 | NA | NA | CASSLGENGYTF | TGTGCCAGCAGCTTAGGAGAAAATGGCTACACCTTC
TRBJ2-1 | TRBV9 | NA | TRBD2 | CASSEAGTSGAYEQFF | TGTGCCAGCAGTGAAGCCGGGACTAGCGGGGCGTATGAGCAGTTCTTC
TRBJ2-2 | TRBV6-5 | NA | NA | CASSYSERARPGELFF | TGTGCCAGCAGTTACTCGGAGAGGGCTCGTCCCGGGGAGCTGTTTTTT
TRBJ2-2 | TRBV3-1/TRBV3-2 | NA | TRBD2 | CASRTGGTDTGELFF | TGTGCCAGCAGAACGGGAGGGACCGACACCGGGGAGCTGTTTTTT
TRBJ1-2 | TRBV2 | NA | NA | CASTGGAQNRYGYTF | TGTGCCAGCACCGGGGGAGCCCAGAACCGGTATGGCTACACCTTC
TRBJ2-7 | TRBV11-2 | NA | TRBD1 | CASSWGQTYEQYF | TGTGCCAGCAGCTGGGGACAGACCTACGAGCAGTACTTC
TRBJ2-3 | TRBV5-4 | NA | NA | CASSLSGTDTQYF | TGTGCCAGCAGCTTGTCCGGCACAGATACGCAGTATTTT
TRBJ2-7 | TRBV5-1 | NA | NA | CASSSNRRDSYEQYF | TGCGCCAGCAGCTCCAATCGGAGGGATTCATACGAGCAGTACTTC
TRBJ2-7 | TRBV28 | few | NA | CASSNVVGQYF | TGTGCCAGCAGCAATGTCGTCGGGCAGTACTTC
TRBJ1-6 | TRBV30 | NA | NA | CAWDTAYNSPLHF | TGTGCCTGGGACACAGCCTATAATTCACCCCTCCACTTT